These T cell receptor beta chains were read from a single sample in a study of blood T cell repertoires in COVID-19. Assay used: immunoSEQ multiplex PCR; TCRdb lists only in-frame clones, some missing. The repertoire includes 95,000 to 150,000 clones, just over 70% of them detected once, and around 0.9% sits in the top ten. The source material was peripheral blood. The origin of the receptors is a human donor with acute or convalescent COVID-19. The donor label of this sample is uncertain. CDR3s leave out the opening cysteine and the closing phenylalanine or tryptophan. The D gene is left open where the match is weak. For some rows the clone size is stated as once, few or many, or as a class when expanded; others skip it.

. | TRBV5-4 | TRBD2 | ASSPLPSGGLSDTQY
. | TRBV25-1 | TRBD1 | ASSDYDRGQNYGYT
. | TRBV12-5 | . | ASGLVLDSYSNQPQH
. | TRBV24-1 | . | ATSRSGIETQY
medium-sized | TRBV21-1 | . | ASSKERDSGNTIY
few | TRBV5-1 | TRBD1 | ASSLRQGGQPQH
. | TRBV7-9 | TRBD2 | ASSRASGGIPGETQY
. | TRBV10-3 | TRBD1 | AISGGTGLDNSPLH
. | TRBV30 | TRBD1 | AWSVHRTGAYGYT
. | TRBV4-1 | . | ASSQGRGTGAGNTIY
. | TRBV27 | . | ASSPISQSSEVT
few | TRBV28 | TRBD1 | ASSLGGQGIEKLF
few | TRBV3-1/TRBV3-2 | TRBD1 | ASSQGRTGPYGYT
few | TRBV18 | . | ASSTNGGANTGELF
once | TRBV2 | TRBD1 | ASSLSQGAGPGELF
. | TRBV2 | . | ASKATANSPLH
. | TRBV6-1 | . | ASSETGSQPQH
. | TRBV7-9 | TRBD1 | ASSLTTHRGGQGNTEAF
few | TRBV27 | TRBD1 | ASSQGQGNQPQH
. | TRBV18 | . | ASSEGWEARGYT
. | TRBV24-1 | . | ATSDPDNEQF
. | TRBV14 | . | ASSQVPGEGEKLF
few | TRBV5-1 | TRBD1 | ASRRDSRLEKLF
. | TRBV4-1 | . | ASSQDRQGGSRGQETQY
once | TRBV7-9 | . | ASSLDVLLYGYT
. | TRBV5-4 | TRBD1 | ASSLGTGDTDTQY
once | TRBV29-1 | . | SARGTTNTGELF
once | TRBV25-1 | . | ASSGIVGTEAF
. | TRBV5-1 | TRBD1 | ASSLAWDRGSTDTQY
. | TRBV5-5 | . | ASSWRDGGTSPQH
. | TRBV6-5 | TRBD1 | ASKQGVYNSPLH
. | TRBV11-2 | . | ASSLAGGVDYGYT
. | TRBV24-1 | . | ATSARQNLNSNTGELF
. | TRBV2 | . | ASVKEALLWSSYNSPLH
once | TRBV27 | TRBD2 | ASSLIAGGYEQY
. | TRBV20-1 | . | SARADNEQF
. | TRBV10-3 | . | AAGQQETQY
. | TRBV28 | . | ASSSPQGGAF
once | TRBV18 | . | ASSPLARGRGEAF
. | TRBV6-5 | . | ASTRRGADGDEQY
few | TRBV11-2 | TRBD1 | ASSQGVGGYT
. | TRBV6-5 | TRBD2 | ASRIGLGADTQY